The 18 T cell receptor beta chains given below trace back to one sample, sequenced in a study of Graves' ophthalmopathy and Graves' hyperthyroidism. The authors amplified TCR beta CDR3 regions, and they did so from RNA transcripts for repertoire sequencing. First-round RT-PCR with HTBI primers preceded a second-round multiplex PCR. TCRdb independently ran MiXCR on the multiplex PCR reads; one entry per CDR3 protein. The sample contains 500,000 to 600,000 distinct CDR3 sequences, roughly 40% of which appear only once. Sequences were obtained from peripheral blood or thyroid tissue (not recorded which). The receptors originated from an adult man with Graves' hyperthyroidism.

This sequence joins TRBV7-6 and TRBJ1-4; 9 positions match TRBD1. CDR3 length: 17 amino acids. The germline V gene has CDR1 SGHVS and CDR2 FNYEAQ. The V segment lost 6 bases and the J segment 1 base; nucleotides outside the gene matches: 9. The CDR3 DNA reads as TGTGCCAGCAGTCCGGGACAGGGCCTTGGAACTAATGAAAAACTGTTTTTT. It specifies CASSPGQGLGTNEKLFF.

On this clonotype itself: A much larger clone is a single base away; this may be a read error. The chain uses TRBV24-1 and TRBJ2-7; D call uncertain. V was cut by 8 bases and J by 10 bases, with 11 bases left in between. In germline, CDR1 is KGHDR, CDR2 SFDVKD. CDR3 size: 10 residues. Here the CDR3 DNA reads TGTGCCACCAATGCGGCCCACCAGTACTTC. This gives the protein CATNAAHQYF.

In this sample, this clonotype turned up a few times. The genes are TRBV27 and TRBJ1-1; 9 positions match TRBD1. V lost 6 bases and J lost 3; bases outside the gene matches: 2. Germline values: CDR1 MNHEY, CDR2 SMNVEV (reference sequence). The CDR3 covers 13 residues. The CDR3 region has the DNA TGTGCCAGCAGGTACAGGGGGCACACTGAAGCTTTCTTT. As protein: CASRYRGHTEAFF.

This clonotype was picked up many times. The CDR3 DNA reads as TGCAGCGTTGAAGATCTCGGGACAGGGATGAACACTGAAGCTTTCTTT. It specifies CSVEDLGTGMNTEAFF. The V and J genes are TRBV29-1 and TRBJ1-1, with 9 bases matching TRBD1. J lost 0 bases, V lost 0 bases, and 5 bases had no gene match. This CDR3 has 16 residues. Germline V gene sequence: CDR1 SQVTM, CDR2 ANQGSEA.

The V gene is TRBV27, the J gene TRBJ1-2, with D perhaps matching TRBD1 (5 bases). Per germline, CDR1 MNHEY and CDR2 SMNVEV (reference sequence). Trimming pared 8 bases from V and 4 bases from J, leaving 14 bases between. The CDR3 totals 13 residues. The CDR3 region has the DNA TGTGCCAGCTCCGCCGGACACATCTATGGCTACACCTTC. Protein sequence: CASSAGHIYGYTF.

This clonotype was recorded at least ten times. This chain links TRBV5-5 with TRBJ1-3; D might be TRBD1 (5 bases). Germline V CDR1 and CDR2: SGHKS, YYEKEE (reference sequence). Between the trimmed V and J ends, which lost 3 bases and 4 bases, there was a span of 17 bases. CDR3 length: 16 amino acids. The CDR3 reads CASSSPVGGSGNTIYF. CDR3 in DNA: TGTGCCAGCAGCTCCCCCGTGGGGGGTTCAGGAAACACCATATATTTT.

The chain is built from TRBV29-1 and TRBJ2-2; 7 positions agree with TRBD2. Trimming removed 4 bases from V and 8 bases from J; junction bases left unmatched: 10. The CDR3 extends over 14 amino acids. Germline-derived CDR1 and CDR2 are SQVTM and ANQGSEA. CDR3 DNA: TGCAGCGTTGTAGGGTCTAGCGGAGGTGGGGAGCTGTTTTTT. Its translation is CSVVGSSGGGELFF.

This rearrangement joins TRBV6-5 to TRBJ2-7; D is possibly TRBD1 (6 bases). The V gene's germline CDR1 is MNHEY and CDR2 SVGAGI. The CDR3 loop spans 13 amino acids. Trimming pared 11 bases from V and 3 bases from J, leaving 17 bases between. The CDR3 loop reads CAWSVGTHYEQYF. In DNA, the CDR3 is TGTGCCTGGAGTGTCGGGACACACTACGAGCAGTACTTC.

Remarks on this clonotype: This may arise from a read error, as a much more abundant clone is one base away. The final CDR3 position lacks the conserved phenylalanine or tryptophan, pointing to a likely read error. CDR3 DNA sequence: TGTGCCAGTAGTATAGTCCAGGGGAGGGACACTGAAGCTTTCTTA. The encoded protein is CASSIVQGRDTEAFL. The chain combines TRBV19 with TRBJ1-1; a weak D match, TRBD1 (6 bases). CDR3 length: 15 amino acids. Per the germline V gene, CDR1 is LNHDA and CDR2 is SQIVND (reference sequence). V was clipped by 1 base and J by 3 bases, with 12 bases between them.

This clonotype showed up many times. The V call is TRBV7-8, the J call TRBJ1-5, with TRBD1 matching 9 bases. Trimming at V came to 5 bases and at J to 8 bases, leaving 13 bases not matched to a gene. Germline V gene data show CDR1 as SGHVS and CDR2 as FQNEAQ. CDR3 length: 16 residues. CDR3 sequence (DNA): TGTGCCAGCAGCGGTTTCAACAGGGGGCTACGGAAGCCCCAGCATTTT. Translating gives CASSGFNRGLRKPQHF.

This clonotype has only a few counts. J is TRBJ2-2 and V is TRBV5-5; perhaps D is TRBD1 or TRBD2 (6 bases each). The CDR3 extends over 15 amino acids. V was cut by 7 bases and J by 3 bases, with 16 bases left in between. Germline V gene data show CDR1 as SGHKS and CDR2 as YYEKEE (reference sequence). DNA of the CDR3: TGTGCCAGCTATGAGGGGGGAGTGGACACCGGGGAGCTGTTTTTT. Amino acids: CASYEGGVDTGELFF.

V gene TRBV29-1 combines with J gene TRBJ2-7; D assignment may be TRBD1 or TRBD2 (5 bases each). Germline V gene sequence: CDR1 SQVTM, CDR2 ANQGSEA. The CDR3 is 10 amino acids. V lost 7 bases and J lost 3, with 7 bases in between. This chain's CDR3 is CSGGFYEQYF. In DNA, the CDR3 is TGCAGCGGGGGGTTCTACGAGCAGTACTTC.

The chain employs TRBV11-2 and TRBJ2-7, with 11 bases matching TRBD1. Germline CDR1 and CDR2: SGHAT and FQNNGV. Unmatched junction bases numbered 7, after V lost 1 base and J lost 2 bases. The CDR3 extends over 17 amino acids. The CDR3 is CASSLVFGDRGAYEQYF. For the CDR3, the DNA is TGTGCCAGCAGCTTAGTGTTTGGGGACAGGGGGGCCTACGAGCAGTACTTC.

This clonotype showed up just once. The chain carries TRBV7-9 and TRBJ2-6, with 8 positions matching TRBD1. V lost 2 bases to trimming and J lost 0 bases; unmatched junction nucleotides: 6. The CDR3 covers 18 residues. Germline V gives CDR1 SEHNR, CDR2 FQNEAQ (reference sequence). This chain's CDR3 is CASSLSGTGFSGANVLTF. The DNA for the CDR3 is TGTGCCAGCAGCTTATCCGGGACAGGTTTCTCTGGGGCCAACGTCCTGACTTTC.

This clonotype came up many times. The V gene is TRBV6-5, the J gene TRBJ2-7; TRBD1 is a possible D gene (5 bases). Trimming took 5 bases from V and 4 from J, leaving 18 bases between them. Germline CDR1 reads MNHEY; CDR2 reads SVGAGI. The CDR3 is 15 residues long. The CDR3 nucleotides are TGTGCCAGCAGTGGCCGGTTGGCGACAGCTTACGAGCAGTACTTC. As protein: CASSGRLATAYEQYF.

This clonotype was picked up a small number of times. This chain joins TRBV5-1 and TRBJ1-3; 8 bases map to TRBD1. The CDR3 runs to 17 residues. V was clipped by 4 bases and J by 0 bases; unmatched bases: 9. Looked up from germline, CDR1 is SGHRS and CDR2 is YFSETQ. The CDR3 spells CASSPSTGASSGNTIYF. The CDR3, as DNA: TGCGCCAGCAGCCCCTCGACAGGGGCGAGCTCTGGAAACACCATATATTTT.

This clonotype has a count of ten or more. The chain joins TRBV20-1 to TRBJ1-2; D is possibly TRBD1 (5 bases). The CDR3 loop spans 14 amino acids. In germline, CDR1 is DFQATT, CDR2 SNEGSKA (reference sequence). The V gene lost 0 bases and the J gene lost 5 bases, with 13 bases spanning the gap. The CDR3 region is CSARDIGGAYGYTF. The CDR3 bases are TGCAGTGCTAGAGATATTGGGGGAGCTTATGGCTACACCTTC.

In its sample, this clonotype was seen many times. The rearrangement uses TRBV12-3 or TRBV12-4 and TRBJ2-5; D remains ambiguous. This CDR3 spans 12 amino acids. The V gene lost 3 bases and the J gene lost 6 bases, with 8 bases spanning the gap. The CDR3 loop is CASSFSVKTQYF. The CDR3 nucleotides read TGTGCCAGCAGTTTCTCCGTTAAGACCCAGTACTTC.